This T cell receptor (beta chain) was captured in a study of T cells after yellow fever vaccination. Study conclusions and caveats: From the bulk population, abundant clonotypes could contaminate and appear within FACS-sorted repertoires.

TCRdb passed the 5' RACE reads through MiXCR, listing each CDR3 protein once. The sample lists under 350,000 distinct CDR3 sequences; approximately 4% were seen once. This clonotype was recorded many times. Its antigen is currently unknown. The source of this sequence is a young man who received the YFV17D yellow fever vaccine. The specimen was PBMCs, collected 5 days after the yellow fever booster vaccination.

In DNA form, the CDR3 reads TGCGCCAGCAGCCACGATAGCAGCACTGGCACAGATACGCAGTATTTT. Residues: CASSHDSSTGTDTQYF. The chain is built from TRBV4-3 and TRBJ2-3; unclear D gene. V was shortened by 3 bases and J by 1 base, with 14 bases between the two germline ends. Germline values: CDR1 LGHNA, CDR2 YSLEER. This CDR3 is 16 amino acids long.